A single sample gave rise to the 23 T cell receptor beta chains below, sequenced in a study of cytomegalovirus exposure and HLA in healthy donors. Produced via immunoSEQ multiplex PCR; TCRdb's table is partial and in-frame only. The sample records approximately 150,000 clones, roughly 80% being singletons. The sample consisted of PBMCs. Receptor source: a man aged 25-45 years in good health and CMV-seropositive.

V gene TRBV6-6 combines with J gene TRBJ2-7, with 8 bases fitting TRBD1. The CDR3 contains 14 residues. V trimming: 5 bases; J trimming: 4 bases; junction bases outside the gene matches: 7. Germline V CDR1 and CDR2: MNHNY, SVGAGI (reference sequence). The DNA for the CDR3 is TGTGCCAGCAGTCTTACAGGGGGAAGGTACGAGCAGTACTTC. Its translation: CASSLTGGRYEQYF.

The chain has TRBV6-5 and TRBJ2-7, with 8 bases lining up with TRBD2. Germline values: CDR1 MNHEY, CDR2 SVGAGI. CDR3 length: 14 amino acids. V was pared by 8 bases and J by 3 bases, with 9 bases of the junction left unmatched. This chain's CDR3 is CASGESGRSYEQYF. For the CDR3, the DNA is TGTGCCAGCGGGGAGAGCGGGAGAAGCTACGAGCAGTACTTC.

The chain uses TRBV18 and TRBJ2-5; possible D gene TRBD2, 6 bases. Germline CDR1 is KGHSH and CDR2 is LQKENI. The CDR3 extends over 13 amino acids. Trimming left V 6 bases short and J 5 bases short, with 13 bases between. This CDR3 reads CASSSPEGETQYF. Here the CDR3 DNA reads TGTGCCAGCTCCTCACCGGAGGGGGAGACCCAGTACTTC.

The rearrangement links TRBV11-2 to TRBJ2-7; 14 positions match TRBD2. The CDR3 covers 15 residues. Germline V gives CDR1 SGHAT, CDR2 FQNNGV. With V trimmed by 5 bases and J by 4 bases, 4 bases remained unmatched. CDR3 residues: CASSIGLAGGYEQYF. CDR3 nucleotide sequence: TGTGCCAGCAGCATAGGACTAGCGGGAGGTTACGAGCAGTACTTC.

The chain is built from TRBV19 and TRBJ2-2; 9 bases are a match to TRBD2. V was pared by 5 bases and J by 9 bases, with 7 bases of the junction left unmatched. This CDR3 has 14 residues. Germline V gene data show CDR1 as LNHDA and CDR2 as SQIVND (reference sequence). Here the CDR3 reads CASSPGLADWELFF. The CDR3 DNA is TGTGCCAGTAGTCCGGGACTAGCCGACTGGGAGCTGTTTTTT. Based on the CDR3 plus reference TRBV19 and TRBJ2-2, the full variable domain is DGGITQSPKYLFRKEGQNVTLSCEQNLNHDAMYWYRQDPGQGLRLIYYSQIVNDFQKGDIAEGYSVSREKKESFPLTVTSAQKNPTAFYLCASSPGLADWELFFGEGSRLTVL.

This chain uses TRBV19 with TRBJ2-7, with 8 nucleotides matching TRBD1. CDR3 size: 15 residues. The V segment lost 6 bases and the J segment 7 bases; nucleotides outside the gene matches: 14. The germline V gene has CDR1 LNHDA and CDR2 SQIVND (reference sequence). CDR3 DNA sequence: TGTGCCAGTAGCTCTCAGGAGGCAGGGGGCCGGGAGCAGTACTTC. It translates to CASSSQEAGGREQYF.

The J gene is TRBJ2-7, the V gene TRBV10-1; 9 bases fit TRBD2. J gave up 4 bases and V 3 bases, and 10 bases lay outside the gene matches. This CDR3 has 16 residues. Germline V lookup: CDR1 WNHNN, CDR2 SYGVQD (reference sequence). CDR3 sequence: CASSELAGFGVYEQYF. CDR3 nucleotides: TGCGCCAGCAGTGAACTAGCGGGCTTCGGGGTATACGAGCAGTACTTC.

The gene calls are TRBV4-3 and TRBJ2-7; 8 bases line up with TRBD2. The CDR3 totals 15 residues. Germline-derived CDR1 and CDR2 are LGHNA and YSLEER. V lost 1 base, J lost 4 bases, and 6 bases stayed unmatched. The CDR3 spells CASSQGRGARYEQYF. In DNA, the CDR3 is TGCGCCAGCAGCCAAGGGCGGGGGGCCCGTTACGAGCAGTACTTC.

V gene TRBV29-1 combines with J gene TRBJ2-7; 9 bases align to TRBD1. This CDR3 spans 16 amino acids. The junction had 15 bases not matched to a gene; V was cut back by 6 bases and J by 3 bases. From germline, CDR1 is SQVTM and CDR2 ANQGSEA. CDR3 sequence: CSVEDRGGYADYEQYF. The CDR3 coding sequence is TGCAGCGTCGAGGACAGGGGCGGGTATGCAGACTACGAGCAGTACTTC.

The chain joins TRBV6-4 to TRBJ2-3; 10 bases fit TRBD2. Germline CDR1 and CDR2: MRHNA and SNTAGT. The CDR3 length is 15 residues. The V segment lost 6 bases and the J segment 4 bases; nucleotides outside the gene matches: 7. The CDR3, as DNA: TGTGCCAGCAGCCTAGCGGGAGAGGAGGCAGATACGCAGTATTTT. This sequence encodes CASSLAGEEADTQYF.

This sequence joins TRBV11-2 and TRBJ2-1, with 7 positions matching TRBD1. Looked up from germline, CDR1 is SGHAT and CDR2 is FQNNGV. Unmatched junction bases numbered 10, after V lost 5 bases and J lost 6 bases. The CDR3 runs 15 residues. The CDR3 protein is CASSPRGGQANEQFF. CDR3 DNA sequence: TGTGCCAGCAGCCCGAGGGGCGGACAGGCCAATGAGCAGTTCTTC.

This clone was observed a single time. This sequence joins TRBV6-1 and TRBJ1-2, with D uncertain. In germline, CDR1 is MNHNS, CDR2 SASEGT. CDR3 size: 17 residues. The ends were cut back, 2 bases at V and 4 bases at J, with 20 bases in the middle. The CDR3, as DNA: TGTGCCAGCAGTGAATTGGGAGCTTCATCCCCGGTCTATGGCTACACCTTC. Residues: CASSELGASSPVYGYTF.

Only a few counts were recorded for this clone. The CDR3 sequence is CASSTQHGTPREGGFTNTEAFF. The CDR3 bases are TGTGCCAGTAGTACCCAACACGGGACCCCTAGGGAGGGTGGTTTTACGAACACTGAAGCTTTCTTT. V usage is TRBV19 and J usage is TRBJ1-1; D perhaps matches TRBD1 (5 bases). The length of the CDR3 is 22 residues. Germline CDR1 is LNHDA and CDR2 is SQIVND (reference sequence). Trimming stripped 4 bases from V and 1 base from J, with 34 bases between. Combining the CDR3 with reference TRBV19 and TRBJ1-1 gives the whole variable domain DGGITQSPKYLFRKEGQNVTLSCEQNLNHDAMYWYRQDPGQGLRLIYYSQIVNDFQKGDIAEGYSVSREKKESFPLTVTSAQKNPTAFYLCASSTQHGTPREGGFTNTEAFFGQGTRLTVV.

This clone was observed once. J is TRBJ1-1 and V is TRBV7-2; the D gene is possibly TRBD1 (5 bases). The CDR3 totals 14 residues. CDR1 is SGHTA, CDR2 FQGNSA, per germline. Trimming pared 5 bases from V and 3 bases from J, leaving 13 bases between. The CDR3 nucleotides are TGTGCCAGCAGCCCTGTCCAGGGCTACACTGAAGCTTTCTTT. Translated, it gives CASSPVQGYTEAFF.

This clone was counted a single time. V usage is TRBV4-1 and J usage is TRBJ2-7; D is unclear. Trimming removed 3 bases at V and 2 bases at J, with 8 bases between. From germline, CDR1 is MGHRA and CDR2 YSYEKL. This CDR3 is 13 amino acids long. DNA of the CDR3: TGCGCCAGCAGCCAGGCACCGACCTACGAGCAGTACTTC. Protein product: CASSQAPTYEQYF.

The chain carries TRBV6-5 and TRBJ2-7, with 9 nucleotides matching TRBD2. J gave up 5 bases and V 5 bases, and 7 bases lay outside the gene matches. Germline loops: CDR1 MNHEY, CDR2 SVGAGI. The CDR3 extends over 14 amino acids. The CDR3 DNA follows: TGTGCCAGCAGTCAGAGCGGGAGGCCAAACGAGCAGTACTTC. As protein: CASSQSGRPNEQYF.

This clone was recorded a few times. The DNA for the CDR3 is TGTGCCAGCAGTGAACTCTTCCGGACCGAGACAGGGGATGGGAGGGAGACCCAGTACTTC. It encodes CASSELFRTETGDGRETQYF. V is TRBV2 and J is TRBJ2-5, with TRBD1 matching over 8 bases. V shed 2 bases, J shed 5 bases, and the junction held 22 bases outside the gene matches. Germline V gives CDR1 SNHLY, CDR2 FYNNEI. The CDR3 runs to 20 residues.

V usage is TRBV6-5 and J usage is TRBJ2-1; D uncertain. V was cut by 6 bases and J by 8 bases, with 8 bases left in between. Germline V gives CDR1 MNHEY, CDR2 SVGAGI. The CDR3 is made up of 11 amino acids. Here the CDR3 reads CASRTSDEQFF. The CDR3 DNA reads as TGTGCCAGCAGGACTTCGGATGAGCAGTTCTTC.

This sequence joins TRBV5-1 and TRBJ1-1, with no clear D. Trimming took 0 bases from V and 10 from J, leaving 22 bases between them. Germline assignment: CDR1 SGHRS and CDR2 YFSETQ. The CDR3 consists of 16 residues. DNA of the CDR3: TGCGCCAGCAGCTTGGGCGTTCCGGGGTATCGAGTGTCAGCTTTCTTT. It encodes CASSLGVPGYRVSAFF.

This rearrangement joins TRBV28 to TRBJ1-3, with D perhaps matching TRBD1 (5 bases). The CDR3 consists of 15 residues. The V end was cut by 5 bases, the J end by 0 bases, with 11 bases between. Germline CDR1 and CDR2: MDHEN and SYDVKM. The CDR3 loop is CASSQGGPSGNTIYF. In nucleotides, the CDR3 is TGTGCCAGCAGTCAGGGAGGCCCCTCTGGAAACACCATATATTTT.

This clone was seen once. The CDR3 DNA reads TGTGCCAGCAGCCCCCCGGGGAACACTGAAGCTTTCTTT. Residues: CASSPPGNTEAFF. The chain links TRBV7-8 to TRBJ1-1; no reliable D call. This CDR3 is built from 13 residues. The V gene's germline CDR1 is SGHVS and CDR2 FQNEAQ. V was cut by 5 bases and J by 1 base, with 8 bases left in between.

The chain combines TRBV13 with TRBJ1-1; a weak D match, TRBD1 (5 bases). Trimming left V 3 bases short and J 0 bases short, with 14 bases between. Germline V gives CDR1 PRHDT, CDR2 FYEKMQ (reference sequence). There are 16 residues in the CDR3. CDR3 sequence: CASSFPSSGVNTEAFF. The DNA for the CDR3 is TGTGCCAGCAGCTTTCCCTCTTCGGGGGTGAACACTGAAGCTTTCTTT.

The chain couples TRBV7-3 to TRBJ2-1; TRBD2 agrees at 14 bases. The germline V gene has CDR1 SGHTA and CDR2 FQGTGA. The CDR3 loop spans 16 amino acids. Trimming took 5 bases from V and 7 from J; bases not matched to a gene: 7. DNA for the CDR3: TGTGCCAGCAGCACGGGACTAGCGGGAGTTAGTAATGAGCAGTTCTTC. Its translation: CASSTGLAGVSNEQFF.